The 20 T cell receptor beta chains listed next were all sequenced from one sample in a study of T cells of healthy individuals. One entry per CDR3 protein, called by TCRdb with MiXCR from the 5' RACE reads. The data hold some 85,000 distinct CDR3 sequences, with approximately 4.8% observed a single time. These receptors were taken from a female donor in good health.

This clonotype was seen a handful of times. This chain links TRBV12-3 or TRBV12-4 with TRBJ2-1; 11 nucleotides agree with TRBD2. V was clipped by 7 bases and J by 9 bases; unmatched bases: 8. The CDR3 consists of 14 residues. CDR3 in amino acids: CASTLAGGPSEQFF. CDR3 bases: TGTGCCAGCACCTTAGCGGGAGGGCCAAGTGAGCAGTTCTTC.

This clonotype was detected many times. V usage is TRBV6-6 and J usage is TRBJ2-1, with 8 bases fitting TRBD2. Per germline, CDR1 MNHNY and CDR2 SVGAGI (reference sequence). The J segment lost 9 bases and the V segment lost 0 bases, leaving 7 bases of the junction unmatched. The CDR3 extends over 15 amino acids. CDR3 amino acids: CASSYSPGREVEQFF. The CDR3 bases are TGTGCCAGCAGTTACTCACCGGGGCGGGAGGTTGAGCAGTTCTTC.

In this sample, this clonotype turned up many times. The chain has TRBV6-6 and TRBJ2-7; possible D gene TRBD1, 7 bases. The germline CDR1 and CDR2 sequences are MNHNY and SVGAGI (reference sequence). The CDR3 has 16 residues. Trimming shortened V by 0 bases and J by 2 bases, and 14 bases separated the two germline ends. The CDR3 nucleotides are TGTGCCAGCAGTTACTCCCCCGCAGGGGGGACCTACGAGCAGTACTTC. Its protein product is CASSYSPAGGTYEQYF.

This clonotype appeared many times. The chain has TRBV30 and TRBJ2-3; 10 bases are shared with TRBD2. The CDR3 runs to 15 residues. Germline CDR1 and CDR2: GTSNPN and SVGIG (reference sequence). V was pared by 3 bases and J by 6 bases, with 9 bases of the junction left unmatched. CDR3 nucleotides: TGTGCCTGGAGAACAGGGACTAGCGCCTGGGATACGCAGTATTTT. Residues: CAWRTGTSAWDTQYF.

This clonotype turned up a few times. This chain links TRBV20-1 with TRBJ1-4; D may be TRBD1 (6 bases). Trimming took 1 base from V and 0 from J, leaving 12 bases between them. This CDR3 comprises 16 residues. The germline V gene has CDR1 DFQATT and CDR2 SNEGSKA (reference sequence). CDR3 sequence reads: CSARADRPSTNEKLFF. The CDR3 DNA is TGCAGTGCTAGAGCCGACAGGCCTTCAACTAATGAAAAACTGTTTTTT.

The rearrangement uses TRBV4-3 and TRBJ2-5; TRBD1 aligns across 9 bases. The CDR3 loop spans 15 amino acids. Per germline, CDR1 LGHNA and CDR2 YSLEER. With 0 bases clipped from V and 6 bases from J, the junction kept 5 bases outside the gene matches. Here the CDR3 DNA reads TGCGCCAGCAGCCAAGATCACAGGGGGCTAAAGACCCAGTACTTC. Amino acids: CASSQDHRGLKTQYF.

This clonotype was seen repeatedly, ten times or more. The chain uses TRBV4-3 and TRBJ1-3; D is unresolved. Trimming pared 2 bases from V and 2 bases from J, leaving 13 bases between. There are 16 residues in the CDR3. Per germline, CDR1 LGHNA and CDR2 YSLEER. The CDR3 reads CASSQRFVGAGNTIYF. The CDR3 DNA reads TGCGCCAGCAGCCAACGATTCGTCGGGGCTGGAAACACCATATATTTT.

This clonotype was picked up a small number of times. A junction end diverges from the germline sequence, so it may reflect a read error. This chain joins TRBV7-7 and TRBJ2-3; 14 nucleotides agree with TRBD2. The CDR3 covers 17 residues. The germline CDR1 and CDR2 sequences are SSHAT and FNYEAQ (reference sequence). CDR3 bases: TGTGCTAGCAGCGCAGGACTAGCGGGAGGCCTCGGGGATACGCAGTATTTT. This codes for CASSAGLAGGLGDTQYF. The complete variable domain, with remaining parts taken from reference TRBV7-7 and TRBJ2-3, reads GAGVSQSPRYKVTKRGQDVTLRCDPISSHATLYWYQQALGQGPEFLTYFNYEAQPDKSGLPSDRFSAERPEGSISTLTIQRTEQRDSAMYRCASSAGLAGGLGDTQYFGPGTRLTVL.

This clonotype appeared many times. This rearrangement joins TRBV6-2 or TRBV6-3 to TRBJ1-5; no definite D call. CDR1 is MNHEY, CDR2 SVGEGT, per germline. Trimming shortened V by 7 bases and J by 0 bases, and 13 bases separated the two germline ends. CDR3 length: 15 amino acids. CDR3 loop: CASTLNGYSNQPQHF. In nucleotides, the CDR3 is TGTGCCAGCACCCTGAATGGCTATAGCAATCAGCCCCAGCATTTT.

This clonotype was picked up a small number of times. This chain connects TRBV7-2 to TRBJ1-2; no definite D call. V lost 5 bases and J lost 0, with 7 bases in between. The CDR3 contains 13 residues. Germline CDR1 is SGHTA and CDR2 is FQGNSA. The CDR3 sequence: CASSRPTNYGYTF. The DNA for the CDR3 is TGTGCCAGCAGCAGACCCACTAACTATGGCTACACCTTC.

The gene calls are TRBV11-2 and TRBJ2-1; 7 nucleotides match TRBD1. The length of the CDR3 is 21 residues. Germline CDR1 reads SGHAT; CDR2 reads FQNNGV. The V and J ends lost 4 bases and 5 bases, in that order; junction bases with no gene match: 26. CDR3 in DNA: TGTGCCAGCAGCTCCATTATTGGGAAACGGACAGGAGACGATAATAACAATGAGCAGTTCTTC. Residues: CASSSIIGKRTGDDNNNEQFF. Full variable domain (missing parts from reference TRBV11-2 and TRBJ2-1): EAGVAQSPRYKIIEKRQSVAFWCNPISGHATLYWYQQILGQGPKLLIQFQNNGVVDDSQLPKDRFSAERLKGVDSTLKIQPAKLEDSAVYLCASSSIIGKRTGDDNNNEQFFGPGTRLTVL.

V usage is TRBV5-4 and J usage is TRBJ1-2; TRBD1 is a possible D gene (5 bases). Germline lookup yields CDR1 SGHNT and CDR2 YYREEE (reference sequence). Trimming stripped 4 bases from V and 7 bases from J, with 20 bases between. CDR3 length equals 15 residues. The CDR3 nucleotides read TGTGCCAGCAGCACCCCACGAGGGACGACCCTTGGCTACACCTTC. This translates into CASSTPRGTTLGYTF.

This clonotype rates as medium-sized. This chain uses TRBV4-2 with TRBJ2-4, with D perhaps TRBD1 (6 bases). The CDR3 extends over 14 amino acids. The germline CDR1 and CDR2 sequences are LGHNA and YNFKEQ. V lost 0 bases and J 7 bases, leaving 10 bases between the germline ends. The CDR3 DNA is TGTGCCAGCAGCCAAGAGTGGACAGAGAACATTCAGTACTTC. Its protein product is CASSQEWTENIQYF.

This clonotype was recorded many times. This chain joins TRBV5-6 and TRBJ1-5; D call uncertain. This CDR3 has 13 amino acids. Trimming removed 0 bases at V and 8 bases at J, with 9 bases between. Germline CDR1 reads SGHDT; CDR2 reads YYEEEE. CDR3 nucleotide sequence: TGTGCCAGCAGCTTGGACTCTTCGGAGCCCCAGCATTTT. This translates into CASSLDSSEPQHF.

The CDR3 sequence: CASSVDPGGNQPQHF. The CDR3 DNA sequence: TGTGCCAGCAGCGTAGATCCAGGAGGCAATCAGCCCCAGCATTTT. This rearrangement joins TRBV9 to TRBJ1-5; no firm D call. V dropped 0 bases and J dropped 2 bases, with 9 bases sitting between them. In germline, CDR1 is SGDLS, CDR2 YYNGEE. This CDR3 contains 15 residues.

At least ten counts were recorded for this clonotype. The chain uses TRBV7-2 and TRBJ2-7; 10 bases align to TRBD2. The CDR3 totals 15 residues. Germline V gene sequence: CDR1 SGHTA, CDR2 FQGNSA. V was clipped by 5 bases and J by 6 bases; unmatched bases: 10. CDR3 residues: CASSPSSGSVSEQYF. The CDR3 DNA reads TGTGCCAGCAGCCCATCTAGCGGGAGCGTATCCGAGCAGTACTTC. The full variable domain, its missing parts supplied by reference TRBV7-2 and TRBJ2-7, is GAGVSQSPSNKVTEKGKDVELRCDPISGHTALYWYRQSLGQGLEFLIYFQGNSAPDKSGLPSDRFSAERTGGSVSTLTIQRTQQEDSAVYLCASSPSSGSVSEQYFGPGTRLTVT.

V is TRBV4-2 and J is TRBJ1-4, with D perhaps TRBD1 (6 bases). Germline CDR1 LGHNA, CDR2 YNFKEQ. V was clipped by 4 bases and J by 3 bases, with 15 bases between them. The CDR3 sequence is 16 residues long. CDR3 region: CASSREEGGSNEKLFF. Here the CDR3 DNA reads TGTGCCAGCAGCCGGGAAGAGGGGGGATCTAATGAAAAACTGTTTTTT.

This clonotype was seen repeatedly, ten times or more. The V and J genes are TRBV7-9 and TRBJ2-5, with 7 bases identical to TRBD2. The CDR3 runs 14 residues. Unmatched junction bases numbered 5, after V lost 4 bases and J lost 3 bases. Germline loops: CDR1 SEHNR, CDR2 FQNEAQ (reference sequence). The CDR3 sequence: CASSSGLGKETQYF. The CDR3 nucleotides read TGTGCCAGCAGCTCCGGACTAGGAAAAGAGACCCAGTACTTC.

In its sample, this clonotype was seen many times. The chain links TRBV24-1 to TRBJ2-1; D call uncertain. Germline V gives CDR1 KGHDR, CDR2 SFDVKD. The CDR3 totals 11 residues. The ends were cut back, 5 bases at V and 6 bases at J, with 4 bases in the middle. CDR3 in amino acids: CATSGINEQFF. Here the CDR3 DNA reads TGTGCCACCAGTGGGATCAATGAGCAGTTCTTC.

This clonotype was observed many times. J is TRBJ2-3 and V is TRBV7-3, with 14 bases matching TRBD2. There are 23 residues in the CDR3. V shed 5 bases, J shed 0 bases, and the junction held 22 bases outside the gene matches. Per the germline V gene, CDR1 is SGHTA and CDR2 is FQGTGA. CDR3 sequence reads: CASSPTRATGLAGAVLSTDTQYF. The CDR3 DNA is TGTGCCAGCAGCCCCACCCGCGCCACGGGACTAGCGGGAGCTGTTCTTAGCACAGATACGCAGTATTTT. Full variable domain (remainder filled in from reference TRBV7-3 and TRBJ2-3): GAGVSQTPSNKVTEKGKYVELRCDPISGHTALYWYRQSLGQGPEFLIYFQGTGAADDSGLPNDRFFAVRPEGSVSTLKIQRTERGDSAVYLCASSPTRATGLAGAVLSTDTQYFGPGTRLTVL.